What follows are 21 T cell receptor beta chains derived from one specimen sequenced in a study of blood T cells in healthy people across ages. It was with a sample-barcoded 5' primer and a J-beta primer mix that a second PCR of about 6 to 12 cycles was run. TCRdb re-derived calls from the 5' RACE reads in MiXCR, one entry per CDR3 protein. The sample includes around 1.5 million distinct CDR3 sequences, approximately 32% of them seen just once. Sequencing was performed on blood. These receptors were obtained from a woman aged 25-40 years in good health.

The genes are TRBV6-2 or TRBV6-3 and TRBJ2-7, with TRBD1 matching 12 bases. The CDR3 loop spans 19 amino acids. With 0 bases clipped from V and 1 base from J, the junction kept 10 bases outside the gene matches. The germline CDR1 and CDR2 sequences are MNHEY and SVGEGT. The CDR3, as DNA: TGTGCCAGCAGTTACTCACCGGGACAGGGGGCGCAATCTTCCTACGAGCAGTACTTC. This gives the protein CASSYSPGQGAQSSYEQYF.

The chain carries TRBV11-3 and TRBJ1-1; a weak D match, TRBD1 (5 bases). The CDR3 consists of 13 residues. Germline assignment: CDR1 SGHNT and CDR2 YENEEA. The V end lost 8 bases, the J end lost 3 bases, and 13 bases lay between the germline ends. CDR3: CASALGGDTEAFF. CDR3 bases: TGTGCCAGCGCCCTGGGGGGAGACACTGAAGCTTTCTTT.

V usage is TRBV9 and J usage is TRBJ1-1; possible D gene TRBD1, 6 bases. V lost 0 bases to trimming and J lost 6 bases, with 12 bases between them. CDR1 is SGDLS, CDR2 YYNGEE, per germline. The CDR3 extends over 14 amino acids. Written as DNA, the CDR3 is TGTGCCAGCAGCGTAGCGAGGGGGGGATCTGAAGCTTTCTTT. It translates to CASSVARGGSEAFF.

CDR3: CASSLDANEQYF. CDR3 sequence (DNA): TGTGCCAGCAGCTTAGACGCCAATGAGCAGTACTTC. V gene TRBV13 combines with J gene TRBJ2-5; D remains unclear. This CDR3 spans 12 amino acids. Trimming removed 1 base at V and 11 bases at J, with 11 bases between. From germline, CDR1 is PRHDT and CDR2 FYEKMQ (reference sequence).

This rearrangement joins TRBV4-1 to TRBJ1-1; D not certain. Trimming stripped 0 bases from V and 5 bases from J, with 10 bases between. The germline V gene encodes CDR1 MGHRA and CDR2 YSYEKL. CDR3 length equals 14 residues. The CDR3 here is CASSQEKVGTEAFF. The CDR3 DNA sequence: TGCGCCAGCAGCCAAGAGAAGGTGGGGACTGAAGCTTTCTTT.

This chain joins TRBV7-3 and TRBJ2-2; D tentatively reads TRBD1 or TRBD2 (5 bases each). This CDR3 is built from 14 residues. V shed 4 bases and J shed 7 bases, with 13 bases lying between them. Germline V lookup: CDR1 SGHTA, CDR2 FQGTGA. The CDR3, as DNA: TGTGCCAGCAGCTCTTCAGGGAGCATCGGGGAGCTGTTTTTT. Its protein product is CASSSSGSIGELFF.

V usage is TRBV20-1 and J usage is TRBJ2-3; D is possibly TRBD2 (5 bases). Between the trimmed V and J ends, which lost 4 bases and 4 bases, there was a span of 15 bases. Germline CDR1 and CDR2: DFQATT and SNEGSKA (reference sequence). This CDR3 has 14 residues. CDR3 residues: CSATEALRPDTQYF. The DNA of the CDR3 is TGCAGTGCTACGGAGGCCCTTCGTCCAGATACGCAGTATTTT.

A note on this clonotype: An end of the junction differs from the germline gene, which may be a read error. The rearrangement joins TRBV12-3 or TRBV12-4 to TRBJ2-1; 9 bases agree with TRBD2. CDR3 length equals 15 residues. Here the CDR3 reads CASKTLAGSYNGQFF. CDR3 coding DNA: TGTGCCAGCAAGACACTAGCGGGCTCCTACAATGGGCAGTTCTTC.

The gene calls are TRBV28 and TRBJ1-1, with a weak D call TRBD1 (5 bases). Trimming removed 0 bases at V and 2 bases at J, with 10 bases between. This CDR3 contains 15 residues. Looked up from germline, CDR1 is MDHEN and CDR2 is SYDVKM. The CDR3 DNA reads TGTGCCAGCAGTTTATGGGGGGGGGGAAACACTGAAGCTTTCTTT. It codes for CASSLWGGGNTEAFF.

This clonotype was seen only a few times. V and J are TRBV10-3 and TRBJ1-4; TRBD1 is a possible D gene (5 bases). Per germline, CDR1 ENHRY and CDR2 SYGVKD. The CDR3 is 15 residues long. V lost 6 bases to trimming and J lost 8 bases, with 19 bases between them. The CDR3 is CAISQGGSRPEKLFF. The CDR3 DNA is TGTGCCATCAGCCAGGGAGGGAGTAGGCCCGAAAAACTGTTTTTT.

The chain combines TRBV5-5 with TRBJ2-5, with D possibly called TRBD1 or TRBD2 (6 bases each). This CDR3 has 14 amino acids. V lost 3 bases and J 11 bases, leaving 20 bases between the germline ends. Per germline, CDR1 SGHKS and CDR2 YYEKEE (reference sequence). The CDR3 sequence: CASSWGPEGIEQYF. The CDR3 nucleotides are TGTGCCAGCAGCTGGGGGCCGGAGGGTATTGAGCAGTACTTC.

There are a few counts of this clonotype. This chain connects TRBV4-1 to TRBJ1-5, with unresolved D. Germline CDR1 MGHRA, CDR2 YSYEKL. The CDR3 has 17 residues. Trimming removed 0 bases from V and 5 bases from J, with 17 bases in between. CDR3 DNA sequence: TGCGCCAGCAGCCAAGATAAAGGCCAAGCCTCCTATCAGCCCCAGCATTTT. The encoded protein is CASSQDKGQASYQPQHF.

This sequence joins TRBV4-1 and TRBJ1-1; TRBD1 matches at 7 bases. CDR3 length: 13 residues. Germline V lookup: CDR1 MGHRA, CDR2 YSYEKL. The V segment lost 2 bases and the J segment 8 bases; nucleotides outside the gene matches: 5. In DNA form, the CDR3 reads TGCGCCAGCAGCCAAAGCACAGGGGTCGAAGCTTTCTTT. Translating it yields CASSQSTGVEAFF.

This clonotype was picked up a small number of times. CDR3 DNA sequence: TGTGCCACCAGCAGAGATGATCGGAGGGGGGGTCCCTACGAGCAGTACTTC. It specifies CATSRDDRRGGPYEQYF. The gene calls are TRBV15 and TRBJ2-7, with D possibly being TRBD2 (7 bases). Trimming stripped 0 bases from V and 2 bases from J, with 17 bases between. The germline CDR1 and CDR2 sequences are LNHNV and YYDKDF (reference sequence). This CDR3 has 17 amino acids.

The rearrangement links TRBV5-5 to TRBJ2-1; D remains ambiguous. The length of the CDR3 is 16 residues. The ends were cut back, 1 base at V and 2 bases at J, with 13 bases in the middle. CDR1 is SGHKS and CDR2 is YYEKEE in the germline V gene (reference sequence). CDR3 loop: CASSLQPDLTYNEQFF. DNA of the CDR3: TGTGCCAGCAGCTTGCAACCGGACCTTACCTACAATGAGCAGTTCTTC.

The chain combines TRBV21-1 with TRBJ1-4; whether TRBD1, the table's D call, matches the DNA was not checked. TRBV21-1 is termed a pseudogene. The CDR3 totals 16 residues. The DNA of the CDR3 is TGTGCCAGCAGCAACCTCGGACAGGCAACTAATGAAAAACTGTTTTTT. Its translation is CASSNLGQATNEKLFF.

The rearrangement uses TRBV20-1 and TRBJ2-3; 10 nucleotides agree with TRBD2. CDR1 DFQATT and CDR2 SNEGSKA come from the germline V gene (reference sequence). The CDR3 contains 14 residues. Germline trimming cut 5 bases from V and 8 bases from J; bases unmatched to any gene: 10. As DNA, the CDR3 is TGCAGTGCTCTAGAGCCTAGCGGGAGTGGTACGCAGTATTTT. Encoded protein: CSALEPSGSGTQYF.

The table lists this clonotype with a few counts. The chain links TRBV5-1 to TRBJ1-6, with unresolved D. This CDR3 comprises 12 residues. Deletions cut 4 bases from V and 5 bases from J, with 4 bases between. CDR1 and CDR2 (germline): SGHRS, YFSETQ. CDR3 bases: TGCGCCAGCAGCGAAAATAATTCACCCCTCCACTTT. Translation gives CASSENNSPLHF.

The chain couples TRBV20-1 to TRBJ2-6; TRBD2 might be the D (5 bases). V was clipped by 1 base and J by 2 bases, with 18 bases between them. Germline assignment: CDR1 DFQATT and CDR2 SNEGSKA (reference sequence). This CDR3 has 18 amino acids. The CDR3 bases are TGCAGTGCTAGAGTCATGATCTCGTCCGGGACTGGGGCCAACGTCCTGACTTTC. Its protein is CSARVMISSGTGANVLTF.

This clonotype was observed at least ten times. This chain connects TRBV20-1 to TRBJ2-1; 11 bases match TRBD2. The CDR3 covers 14 residues. With 5 bases clipped from V and 5 bases from J, the junction kept 5 bases outside the gene matches. The germline V gene encodes CDR1 DFQATT and CDR2 SNEGSKA (reference sequence). The CDR3 reads CSASLAGGHNEQFF. CDR3 nucleotide sequence: TGCAGTGCTTCTCTAGCGGGAGGCCACAATGAGCAGTTCTTC.

This clonotype was seen a single time. The chain is built from TRBV9 and TRBJ2-5, with TRBD2 matching 16 bases. With V trimmed by 4 bases and J by 4 bases, 13 bases remained unmatched. Germline CDR1 SGDLS, CDR2 YYNGEE. The CDR3 has 19 residues. In DNA, the CDR3 is TGTGCCAGCAGCTCCCCCGAAGGGACTAGCGGGGGGGGGAGAGAGACCCAGTACTTC. This translates into CASSSPEGTSGGGRETQYF.